This is a list of T cell receptor beta chains from one sample in a study of T cell responses to AZD1222 COVID-19 vaccine. Assay: immunoSEQ multiplex PCR; the TCRdb copy retains only in-frame clones and omits some. The profile shows some 160,000 clones, roughly 90% of them singletons. The input for sequencing was peripheral blood, taken on day 0 of AZD1222 vaccination. These receptors all stem from an adult in good health. Each CDR3 is given with its conserved first and last residue. D genes are given only for firm matches. Rows give clone size only sometimes, using once, few, many, or a class for an expanded clone.

clone_size j_call v_call d_call cdr3_aa cdr3_nt
NA TRBJ1-5 TRBV2 NA CASSAPFGNQPQHF TGTGCCAGCAGTGCCCCGTTCGGCAATCAGCCCCAGCATTTT
NA TRBJ1-4 TRBV5-4 TRBD1 CASSLTGGGEKLFF TGTGCCAGCAGCTTAACAGGGGGAGGGGAAAAACTGTTTTTT
NA TRBJ2-3 TRBV5-4 NA CASSLDTDTQYF TGTGCCAGCAGTCTGGACACAGATACGCAGTATTTT
NA TRBJ1-1 TRBV30 NA CAWSRANTEAFF TGTGCCTGGAGTAGGGCGAACACTGAAGCTTTCTTT
NA TRBJ1-5 TRBV15 TRBD1 CATSRGQGSGDQPQHF TGTGCCACCAGCAGAGGACAGGGCTCGGGTGATCAGCCCCAGCATTTT
NA TRBJ1-2 TRBV4-3 NA CASSQDYGEGYTF TGCGCCAGCAGCCAAGATTACGGGGAAGGCTACACCTTC
NA TRBJ1-6 TRBV3-1/TRBV3-2 NA CASSQTGSSPLHF TGTGCCAGCAGCCAAACAGGGTCCTCACCCCTCCACTTT
NA TRBJ2-5 TRBV2 NA CASSVDTRPTQYF TGTGCCAGCAGTGTGGACACCCGTCCCACCCAGTACTTC
NA TRBJ2-2 TRBV6-2/TRBV6-3 TRBD2 CASSLIAGGLIVAGELFF TGTGCCAGCAGTCTGATAGCGGGAGGTCTGATTGTGGCCGGGGAGCTGTTTTTT
NA TRBJ1-1 TRBV30 TRBD1 CAWSVRQGVFTEAFF TGTGCCTGGAGTGTAAGGCAGGGGGTTTTCACTGAAGCTTTCTTT
NA TRBJ2-5 TRBV18 NA CASSPPAGAGETQYF TGTGCCAGCTCACCACCGGCAGGGGCTGGGGAGACCCAGTACTTC
NA TRBJ1-1 TRBV7-9 NA CASSLGEWGYTEAFF TGTGCCAGCAGCTTAGGGGAATGGGGATACACTGAAGCTTTCTTT
NA TRBJ1-5 TRBV6-6 NA CASSYSTSRGDQPQHF TGTGCCAGCAGTTACTCCACATCCAGGGGCGATCAGCCCCAGCATTTT
few TRBJ2-3 TRBV9 NA CASSALGARGDTQYF TGTGCCAGCAGCGCGTTGGGCGCAAGAGGAGATACGCAGTATTTT
NA TRBJ2-1 TRBV9 NA CASSRSRQSAYNEQFF TGTGCCAGCAGCAGATCCAGACAGAGCGCCTACAATGAGCAGTTCTTC
few TRBJ2-7 TRBV19 TRBD1 CASSPRTGSEEQYF TGTGCCAGTAGTCCTAGGACAGGTTCGGAGGAGCAGTACTTC
NA TRBJ2-3 TRBV19 NA CASSPYPGFYTDTQYF TGTGCCAGTAGTCCTTACCCTGGCTTTTACACAGATACGCAGTATTTT
NA TRBJ2-4 TRBV5-6 NA CASSLLSDIQYF TGTGCCAGCAGCTTACTCTCGGACATTCAGTACTTC
NA TRBJ2-7 TRBV28 NA CASSPKTYEQYF TGTGCCAGCAGTCCAAAAACCTACGAGCAGTACTTC
NA TRBJ1-1 TRBV3-1/TRBV3-2 TRBD1 CASSQSLRDRSDEAFF TGTGCCAGCAGCCAATCCCTCCGGGACAGGTCTGATGAAGCTTTCTTT
NA TRBJ2-1 TRBV20-1 NA CSQAEGQFF TGCAGTCAGGCGGAGGGGCAGTTCTTC
NA TRBJ1-2 TRBV6-1 TRBD1 CASSEYDRAAAYGYTF TGTGCCAGCAGTGAATACGACAGGGCCGCCGCGTATGGCTACACCTTC
NA TRBJ1-4 TRBV7-2 NA CASSLWPGGEKLFF TGTGCCAGCAGCTTATGGCCAGGCGGAGAAAAACTGTTTTTT
few TRBJ1-5 TRBV7-2 NA CASSLMGGGNAPQHF TGTGCCAGCAGCTTAATGGGGGGCGGAAATGCGCCCCAGCATTTT
NA TRBJ1-6 TRBV19 NA CASSIKAEGSPLHF TGTGCCAGTAGTATAAAGGCAGAGGGGTCACCCCTCCACTTT
NA TRBJ2-7 TRBV6-5 NA CASREGGVTYEQYF TGTGCCAGCAGGGAGGGCGGGGTAACCTACGAGCAGTACTTC
NA TRBJ2-5 TRBV5-8 NA CASSLSSAQETQYF TGTGCCAGCAGCTTGTCGTCAGCACAAGAGACCCAGTACTTC
many TRBJ2-7 TRBV25-1 NA CASSSGDEQYF TGTGCCAGCAGTTCTGGGGACGAGCAGTACTTC
NA TRBJ2-1 TRBV7-3 NA CASSLRLQASGGGEQFF TGTGCCAGCAGCTTAAGGTTGCAGGCTAGCGGAGGGGGTGAGCAGTTCTTC
NA TRBJ2-7 TRBV6-5 TRBD2 CASSYSGLADGYEQYF TGTGCCAGCAGTTATTCTGGACTAGCGGATGGCTACGAGCAGTACTTC
NA TRBJ2-1 TRBV5-1 TRBD1 CASSLRTGEVNEQFF TGCGCCAGCAGCTTGAGGACAGGGGAGGTCAATGAGCAGTTCTTC
once TRBJ1-2 TRBV6-5 NA CASRDYTDYGYTF TGTGCCAGCAGGGATTACACCGACTATGGCTACACCTTC
NA TRBJ2-2 TRBV27 NA CASSQRASWALGELFF TGTGCCAGCAGCCAAAGGGCTAGCTGGGCACTCGGGGAGCTGTTTTTT
once TRBJ2-1 TRBV3-1/TRBV3-2 TRBD1 CASSQELRDRLQFF TGTGCCAGCAGCCAAGAATTGAGGGACAGGCTACAGTTCTTC
NA TRBJ1-5 TRBV30 NA CAWSTDTNQPQHF TGTGCCTGGAGTACGGACACCAATCAGCCCCAGCATTTT
NA TRBJ1-5 TRBV7-2 NA CASSLDLWPGANQPQHF TGTGCCAGCAGCTTAGACCTGTGGCCGGGAGCTAATCAGCCCCAGCATTTT